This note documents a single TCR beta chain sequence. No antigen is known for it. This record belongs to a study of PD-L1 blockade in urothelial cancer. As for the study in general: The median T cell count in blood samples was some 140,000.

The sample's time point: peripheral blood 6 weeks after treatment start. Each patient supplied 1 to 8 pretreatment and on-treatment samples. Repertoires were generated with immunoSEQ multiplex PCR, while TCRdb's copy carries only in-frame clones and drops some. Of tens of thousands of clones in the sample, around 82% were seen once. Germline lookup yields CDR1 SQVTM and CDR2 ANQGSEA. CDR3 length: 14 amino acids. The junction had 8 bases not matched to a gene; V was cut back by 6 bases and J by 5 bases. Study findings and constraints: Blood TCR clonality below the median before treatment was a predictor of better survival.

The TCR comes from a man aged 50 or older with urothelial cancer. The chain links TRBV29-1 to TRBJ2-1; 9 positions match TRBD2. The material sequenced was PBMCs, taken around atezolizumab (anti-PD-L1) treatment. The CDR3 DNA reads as TGCAGCGTAGGACCAGCGGGAGGTAACAATGAGCAGTTCTTC. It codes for CSVGPAGGNNEQFF.